This T cell receptor beta chain was identified during a study of T cell changes during pregnancy in multiple sclerosis. Some clones are missing from TCRdb's copy, which holds only in-frame ones; the method was immunoSEQ multiplex PCR. Of 18,000 or so clones listed, around 89% are singletons. This CDR3 has 13 amino acids. Germline lookup yields CDR1 KGHSH and CDR2 LQKENI. With 6 bases removed from V and 4 bases from J, the gap between germline ends came to 12 bases. The sequenced sample was CD4+ T cells from peripheral blood mononuclear cells, obtained in the first trimester of pregnancy. V usage is TRBV18 and J usage is TRBJ1-2; D unclear. The receptor comes from a female donor in good health, enrolled as a control in a pregnancy study. The DNA of the CDR3 is TGTGCCAGCTCCCGAGAGGCTCCCTATGGCTACACCTTC. It is translated as CASSREAPYGYTF.